The rows below give T cell receptor beta chains drawn from one sample of a study of blood T cell repertoires in COVID-19. The repertoire was sequenced with immunoSEQ multiplex PCR; TCRdb's copy has only in-frame clones and lacks some. The profile shows fewer than 350,000 clones, less than 85% of them singletons. Sequencing was performed on PBMCs or T cells enriched from blood (not recorded which). Receptor source: a woman aged 25-40 years who had been exposed to COVID-19. Each CDR3 is given with its conserved first and last residue. Size is stated for part of the rows, as once, few or many counts, or as a class when the clone is expanded.

v_call clone_size cdr3_aa
TRBV7-3 few CASSPRQGINTGELFF
TRBV15 - CATSRDRSSGRTDTQYF
TRBV7-9 - CASSYSSGLAAYEQYF
TRBV11-2 - CASTPDRGYEQYF
TRBV28 - CASGRTEAFF
TRBV3-1/TRBV3-2 many CASNLEGAEAFF
TRBV11-2 - CASSSPASGSYEQYF
TRBV24-1 - CATSLGRDGYTF
TRBV25-1 - CASSELTSGKYNEQFF
TRBV7-2 - CASSLEGPPGVYGYTF
TRBV28 - CASTLAGVSYNEQFF
TRBV27 - CASSSPGLQSYNEQFF
TRBV5-1 - CASTGTGDNEQYF
TRBV28 - CASSRPGSRNTIYF
TRBV5-6 - CASNTMNFGDRGSKNIQYF
TRBV5-1 - CASSLEGAATNEKLFF
TRBV25-1 - CASTENGNEQFF
TRBV6-2/TRBV6-3 - CASSTLLRGGGNEQFF
TRBV7-3 - CASQLGPNEKLFF
TRBV28 - CASRRRGNEQFF
TRBV21-1 - CASGISAGGHEQYF
TRBV27 - CASRDSNTGELFF
TRBV19 - CASSANEKLFF
TRBV6-5 - CASSYSSTVYTDTQYF
TRBV25-1 - CACGEASTNEKLFF
TRBV2 once CASNSGFGTDTQYF
TRBV18 - CASSAPDSPQETQYF
TRBV9 - CASSVGAGGSYEQYF
TRBV28 - CASSSTRTVRINQPQHF
TRBV12-5 - CASGSTQGVGNQPQHF
TRBV3-1/TRBV3-2 few CASSRISGEQFF
TRBV5-1 - CASSSRGRGSYNEQFF
TRBV5-1 - CASRITSLAGELFF
TRBV7-2 - CASSLSYTLSGNTIYF